These 22 T cell receptor beta chains came from one sample sequenced in a study of blood T cell repertoires in COVID-19. TCRdb keeps only in-frame clones here, not all; method: immunoSEQ multiplex PCR. The sample lists 250,000 to 300,000 clones, approximately 90% occurring once. The sample was peripheral blood. These receptors came from a man aged 18 to 29 with active or convalescent COVID-19.

J is TRBJ2-1 and V is TRBV27; D uncertain. The V end was cut by 2 bases, the J end by 9 bases, with 14 bases between. Per the germline V gene, CDR1 is MNHEY and CDR2 is SMNVEV (reference sequence). CDR3 length: 14 residues. CDR3 DNA: TGTGCCAGCAGTTTACCCGCCCTCAACGGTGAGCAGTTCTTC. As protein: CASSLPALNGEQFF.

This chain links TRBV2 with TRBJ1-1; perhaps TRBD1 as D (6 bases). CDR3 length equals 13 residues. The germline gives CDR1 SNHLY, CDR2 FYNNEI. Trimming shortened V by 11 bases and J by 4 bases, and 17 bases separated the two germline ends. CDR3 region: CAGEVQGGTEAFF. The CDR3 DNA reads as TGTGCCGGAGAAGTACAGGGTGGCACTGAAGCTTTCTTT.

The chain links TRBV3-1 (or the pseudogene TRBV3-2) to TRBJ1-4; 8 bases fit TRBD1. Trimming removed 1 base from V and 8 bases from J; junction bases left unmatched: 9. The germline V gene has CDR1 LGHDT and CDR2 YNNKEL (reference sequence). The CDR3 runs 16 residues. This chain's CDR3 is CASSQGSTGEREKLFF. Here the CDR3 DNA reads TGTGCCAGCAGCCAAGGGTCGACAGGGGAAAGGGAAAAACTGTTTTTT.

This clone was counted a few times. This CDR3 is CASSDWTTDPRREQYF. CDR3 nucleotides: TGTGCCAGCAGCGACTGGACTACCGACCCCCGGAGGGAGCAGTACTTC. J is TRBJ2-7 and V is TRBV7-9; possible D gene TRBD2, 6 bases. The CDR3 is made up of 16 amino acids. Germline loops: CDR1 SEHNR, CDR2 FQNEAQ (reference sequence). The V gene lost 5 bases and the J gene lost 7 bases, with 24 bases spanning the gap. Full variable domain (remainder filled in from reference TRBV7-9 and TRBJ2-7): DTGVSQNPRHKITKRGQNVTFRCDPISEHNRLYWYRQTLGQGPEFLTYFQNEAQLEKSRLLSDRFSAERPKGSFSTLEIQRTEQGDSAMYLCASSDWTTDPRREQYFGPGTRLTVT.

The chain couples TRBV6-5 to TRBJ1-2, with 9 bases identical to TRBD1. V dropped 4 bases and J dropped 4; count of bases not matched to a gene: 7. Germline CDR1 is MNHEY and CDR2 is SVGAGI. CDR3 length: 15 amino acids. Written as DNA, the CDR3 is TGTGCCAGCAGTTCCCATACAGGGGGCGGCTATGGCTACACCTTC. Protein product: CASSSHTGGGYGYTF.

The chain uses TRBV7-3 and TRBJ2-3, with D possibly being TRBD2 (6 bases). V shed 1 base and J shed 7 bases, with 9 bases lying between them. Germline V gene sequence: CDR1 SGHTA, CDR2 FQGTGA. The CDR3 loop spans 13 amino acids. CDR3 residues: CASSLNSGHTQYF. CDR3 DNA sequence: TGTGCCAGCAGCTTAAATAGCGGCCATACGCAGTATTTT.

The chain joins TRBV5-5 to TRBJ2-7; D is undetermined. Germline CDR1 SGHKS, CDR2 YYEKEE (reference sequence). The CDR3 is 14 amino acids. V gave up 5 bases and J gave up 3 bases, with 15 bases separating them. The CDR3 loop reads CASSPRVAYYEQYF. CDR3 DNA: TGTGCCAGCAGTCCCCGCGTAGCTTACTACGAGCAGTACTTC.

Ten or more counts support this clone. The chain carries TRBV10-3 and TRBJ2-2, with 10 bases that match TRBD1. The CDR3 extends over 14 amino acids. Germline V gives CDR1 ENHRY, CDR2 SYGVKD. V shed 11 bases and J 6 bases; nucleotides not matched to a gene: 9. The CDR3 is CASRNDRGPGELFF. The CDR3 DNA follows: TGTGCCTCGCGAAATGACAGGGGGCCCGGGGAGCTGTTTTTT.

CDR3 amino acids: CASRQDQETQYF. CDR3 in DNA: TGTGCCAGCCGACAGGACCAAGAGACCCAGTACTTC. V and J are TRBV28 and TRBJ2-5; perhaps TRBD1 as D (6 bases). Deletions cut 8 bases from V and 0 bases from J, with 7 bases between. In germline, CDR1 is MDHEN, CDR2 SYDVKM. This CDR3 comprises 12 residues.

The chain is built from TRBV11-2 and TRBJ1-5; the match to TRBD1 covers 9 bases. J lost 5 bases, V lost 6 bases, and 8 bases had no gene match. Looked up from germline, CDR1 is SGHAT and CDR2 is FQNNGV. This CDR3 comprises 15 residues. CDR3 DNA sequence: TGTGCCAGCAGGGGAACAGGGGGCCAGGATCAGCCCCAGCATTTT. Its translation is CASRGTGGQDQPQHF.

This clone was found once. This chain joins TRBV2 and TRBJ2-7, with TRBD2 matching 10 bases. J gave up 5 bases and V 6 bases, and 7 bases lay outside the gene matches. The CDR3 has 14 residues. CDR1 and CDR2 (germline): SNHLY, FYNNEI. This chain's CDR3 is CASSTGLAYNEQYF. The CDR3 DNA reads TGTGCCAGCAGCACGGGACTAGCGTACAACGAGCAGTACTTC.

This chain connects TRBV7-9 to TRBJ1-2; tentative D call: TRBD1 (6 bases). V dropped 5 bases and J dropped 2 bases, with 15 bases sitting between them. The CDR3 sequence is 15 residues long. The germline V gene encodes CDR1 SEHNR and CDR2 FQNEAQ (reference sequence). The chain's CDR3 is CASSPRRQDNYGYTF. In DNA form, the CDR3 reads TGTGCCAGCAGCCCGCGTAGACAGGACAACTATGGCTACACCTTC.

This chain links TRBV10-3 with TRBJ1-5; possible D gene TRBD1, 6 bases. The CDR3 spans 13 residues. In germline, CDR1 is ENHRY, CDR2 SYGVKD. V dropped 7 bases and J dropped 5 bases, with 12 bases sitting between them. This chain's CDR3 is CAITGQEDQPQHF. DNA of the CDR3: TGTGCCATCACGGGACAAGAAGATCAGCCCCAGCATTTT.

The chain recombines TRBV5-1 with TRBJ1-5; D is unresolved. Germline values: CDR1 SGHRS, CDR2 YFSETQ. The CDR3 length is 13 residues. V was pared by 0 bases and J by 7 bases, with 8 bases between. CDR3 in amino acids: CASSLDRAQPQHF. The CDR3 DNA is TGCGCCAGCAGCTTGGACAGAGCCCAGCCCCAGCATTTT.

The CDR3 protein is CASSLPVANYGYTF. CDR3 nucleotides: TGTGCCAGCAGCTTACCGGTCGCTAACTATGGCTACACCTTC. The chain carries TRBV7-9 and TRBJ1-2; D not resolved. The germline V gene encodes CDR1 SEHNR and CDR2 FQNEAQ (reference sequence). Deletions cut 2 bases from V and 0 bases from J, with 7 bases between. This CDR3 contains 14 residues.

This clone was observed once. CDR3: CASSTAGGELFF. The CDR3 DNA is TGTGCCAGCTCTACGGCGGGCGGGGAGCTGTTTTTT. This chain connects TRBV6-5 to TRBJ2-2; D might be TRBD2 (5 bases). The length of the CDR3 is 12 residues. V dropped 8 bases and J dropped 7 bases, with 11 bases sitting between them. The germline CDR1 and CDR2 sequences are MNHEY and SVGAGI.

This chain joins TRBV6-5 and TRBJ1-1; D not resolved. The CDR3 has 14 residues. Trimming pared 6 bases from V and 4 bases from J, leaving 15 bases between. Germline CDR1 is MNHEY and CDR2 is SVGAGI. The CDR3: CASSRDVSGTEAFF. In DNA, the CDR3 is TGTGCCAGCAGCCGCGATGTAAGTGGCACTGAAGCTTTCTTT.

This clone was seen a single time. The CDR3 sequence: CASSLQGPGQGETQYF. Here the CDR3 DNA reads TGTGCCAGCAGCTTACAGGGGCCCGGGCAGGGCGAGACCCAGTACTTC. V gene TRBV7-2 combines with J gene TRBJ2-5; D is perhaps TRBD1 (6 bases). The V end lost 2 bases, the J end lost 5 bases, and 18 bases lay between the germline ends. CDR3 length: 16 residues. Germline values: CDR1 SGHTA, CDR2 FQGNSA.

The gene calls are TRBV19 and TRBJ1-2; 9 bases are shared with TRBD1. CDR3 size: 15 residues. After removal of 7 bases from V and 4 bases from J, the junction contained 10 bases not matched to a gene. Germline V CDR1 and CDR2: LNHDA, SQIVND (reference sequence). The CDR3 loop is CASTLGDRVFYGYTF. In nucleotides, the CDR3 is TGTGCCAGTACCCTAGGGGACAGGGTCTTCTATGGCTACACCTTC.

The DNA for the CDR3 is TGTGCCAGCAGTTTTTCTCCAGAAACAGATACGCAGTATTTT. Translation gives CASSFSPETDTQYF. The chain links TRBV27 to TRBJ2-3, with unresolved D. CDR1 is MNHEY, CDR2 SMNVEV, per germline (reference sequence). CDR3 length equals 14 residues. The V gene lost 3 bases and the J gene lost 3 bases, with 10 bases spanning the gap.

This chain links TRBV6-5 with TRBJ2-3, with D maybe TRBD2 (6 bases). Germline CDR1 reads MNHEY; CDR2 reads SVGAGI. V was cut by 4 bases and J by 3 bases, with 17 bases left in between. The CDR3 runs to 16 residues. CDR3 coding DNA: TGTGCCAGCAGTTTGACACCGGGACTTCGGACAGATACGCAGTATTTT. Protein product: CASSLTPGLRTDTQYF.

The chain has TRBV6-5 and TRBJ2-1, with 10 bases lining up with TRBD1. The CDR3 runs to 15 residues. Trimming at V came to 3 bases and at J to 9 bases, leaving 8 bases not matched to a gene. Germline CDR1 MNHEY, CDR2 SVGAGI. In DNA form, the CDR3 reads TGTGCCAGCAGTTATCCCGGACAGGGGGGTACTGAGCAGTTCTTC. Translated: CASSYPGQGGTEQFF.